A selection of T cell receptor beta chains follows, all from one sample in a study of T-cell reconstitution after alpha-beta-depleted transplantation in children. TCRdb re-analysed the PCR reads in MiXCR, keeping a single row per CDR3 protein. The table has hundreds of thousands of distinct CDR3 sequences, 9.5% to 13% seen once; the top ten hold about 30%. The starting material was PBMCs, obtained before TCRalphabeta/CD19-depleted stem cell transplant. The receptors come from a child in the first two years of life with acute myeloid leukemia, due to receive a stem cell transplant. The CDR3 runs from the conserved cysteine through the conserved F or W. D genes are given only for firm matches. For some rows the clone size is stated as once, few or many, or as a class when expanded; others skip it.

D gene,clone size,J gene,V gene,CDR3 DNA,CDR3 protein
TRBD1,many,TRBJ1-1,TRBV9,TGTGCCAGCAGCGCCAGGGGGCCAAACACTGAAGCTTTCTTT,CASSARGPNTEAFF
NA,many,TRBJ2-3,TRBV24-1,TGTGCCACAAGCCGGGACGGTGGCACAGATACGCAGTATTTT,CATSRDGGTDTQYF
TRBD2,many,TRBJ2-5,TRBV7-2,TGTGCCAGCAGCGTCCTCGGGAGGGTTGTAGAGACCCAGTACTTC,CASSVLGRVVETQYF
NA,many,TRBJ2-3,TRBV5-1,TGCGCCAGCAGCTCACAAGATACGCAGTATTTT,CASSSQDTQYF
NA,many,TRBJ1-5,TRBV20-1,TGCAGTGCACTGCCGGGAATACGTGGCAATCAGCCCCAGCATTTT,CSALPGIRGNQPQHF
NA,many,TRBJ1-2,TRBV29-1,TGCAGCGTTGGGGGGGGGCGTCTGCCTTGGGACTACACCTTC,CSVGGGRLPWDYTF
NA,many,TRBJ2-6,TRBV19,TGTGCCAGTAGTATCTACTCTGGGGCCAACGTCCTGACTTTC,CASSIYSGANVLTF
TRBD2,many,TRBJ2-5,TRBV20-1,TGCAGTGCTGGGACTAGCAGTAAAGAGACCCAGTACTTC,CSAGTSSKETQYF
NA,NA,TRBJ2-1,TRBV7-9,TGTGCCAGCGGGGGGCGTAATGAGCAGTTCTTC,CASGGRNEQFF
NA,many,TRBJ1-2,TRBV6-5,TGTGCCAGCAGTTACACGGGAAATACTGGACGTGGCTACACCTTC,CASSYTGNTGRGYTF